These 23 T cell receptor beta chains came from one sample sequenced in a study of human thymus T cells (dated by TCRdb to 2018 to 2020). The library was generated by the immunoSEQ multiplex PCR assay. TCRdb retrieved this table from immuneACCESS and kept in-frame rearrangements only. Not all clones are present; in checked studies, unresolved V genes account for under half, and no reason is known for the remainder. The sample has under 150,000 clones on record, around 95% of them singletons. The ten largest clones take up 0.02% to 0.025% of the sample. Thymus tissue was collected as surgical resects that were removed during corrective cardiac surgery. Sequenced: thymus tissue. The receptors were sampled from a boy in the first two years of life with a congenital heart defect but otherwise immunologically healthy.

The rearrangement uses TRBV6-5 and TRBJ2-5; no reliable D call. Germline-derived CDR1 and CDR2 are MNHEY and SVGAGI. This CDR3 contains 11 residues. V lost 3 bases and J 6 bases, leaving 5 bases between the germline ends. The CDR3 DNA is TGTGCCAGCAGTTATTCAAAGACCCAGTACTTC. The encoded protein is CASSYSKTQYF.

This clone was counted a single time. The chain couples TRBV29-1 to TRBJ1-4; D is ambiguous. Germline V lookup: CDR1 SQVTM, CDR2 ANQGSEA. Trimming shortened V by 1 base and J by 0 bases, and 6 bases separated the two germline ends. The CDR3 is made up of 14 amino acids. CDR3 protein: CSVEGVATNEKLFF. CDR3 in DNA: TGCAGCGTTGAAGGGGTTGCAACTAATGAAAAACTGTTTTTT.

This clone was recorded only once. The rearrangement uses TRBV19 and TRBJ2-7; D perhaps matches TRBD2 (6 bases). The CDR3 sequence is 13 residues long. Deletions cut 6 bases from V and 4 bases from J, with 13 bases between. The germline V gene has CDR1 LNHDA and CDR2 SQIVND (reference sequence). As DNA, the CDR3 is TGTGCCAGTAGGGAGGTGGGGGGATACGAGCAGTACTTC. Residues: CASREVGGYEQYF. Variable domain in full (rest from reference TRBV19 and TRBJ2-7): DGGITQSPKYLFRKEGQNVTLSCEQNLNHDAMYWYRQDPGQGLRLIYYSQIVNDFQKGDIAEGYSVSREKKESFPLTVTSAQKNPTAFYLCASREVGGYEQYFGPGTRLTVT.

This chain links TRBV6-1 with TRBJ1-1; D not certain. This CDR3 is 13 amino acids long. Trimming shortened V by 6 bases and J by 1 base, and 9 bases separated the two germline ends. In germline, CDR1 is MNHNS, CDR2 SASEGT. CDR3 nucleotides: TGTGCCAGCAGGGCGAGACAGAACACTGAAGCTTTCTTT. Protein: CASRARQNTEAFF.

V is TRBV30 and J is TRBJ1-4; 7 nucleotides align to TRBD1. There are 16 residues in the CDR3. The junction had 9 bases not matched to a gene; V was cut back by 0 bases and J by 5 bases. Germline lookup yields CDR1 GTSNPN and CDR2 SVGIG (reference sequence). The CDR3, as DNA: TGTGCCTGGAGTGTAGAGGGGGCGACCGTGAATGAAAAACTGTTTTTT. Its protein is CAWSVEGATVNEKLFF.

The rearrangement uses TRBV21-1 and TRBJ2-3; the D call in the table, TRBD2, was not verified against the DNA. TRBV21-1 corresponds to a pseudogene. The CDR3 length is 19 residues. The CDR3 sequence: CASSKLGQSRDYPTDTQYF. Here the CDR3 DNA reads TGTGCCAGCAGCAAACTCGGACAGTCCCGGGACTACCCAACAGATACGCAGTATTTT.

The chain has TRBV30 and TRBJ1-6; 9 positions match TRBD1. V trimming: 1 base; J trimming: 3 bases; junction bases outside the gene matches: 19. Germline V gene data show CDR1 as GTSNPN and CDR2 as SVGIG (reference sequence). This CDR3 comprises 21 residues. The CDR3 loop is CAWSAGGQGKLLAVYNSPLHF. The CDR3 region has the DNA TGTGCCTGGAGTGCGGGGGGACAGGGAAAACTTCTAGCGGTCTATAATTCACCCCTCCACTTT.

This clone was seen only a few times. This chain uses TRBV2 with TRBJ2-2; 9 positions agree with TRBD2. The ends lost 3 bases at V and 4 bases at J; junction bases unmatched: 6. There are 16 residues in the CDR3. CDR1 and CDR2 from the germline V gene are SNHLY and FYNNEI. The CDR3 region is CASSDWRGGRTGELFF. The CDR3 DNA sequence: TGTGCCAGCAGTGACTGGCGGGGGGGCCGCACCGGGGAGCTGTTTTTT.

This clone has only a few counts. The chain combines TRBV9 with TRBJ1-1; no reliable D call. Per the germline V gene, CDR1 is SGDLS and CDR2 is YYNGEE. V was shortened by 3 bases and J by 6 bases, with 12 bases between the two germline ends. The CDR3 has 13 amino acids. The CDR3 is CASSALWRAEAFF. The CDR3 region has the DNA TGTGCCAGCAGCGCCTTATGGAGGGCTGAAGCTTTCTTT.

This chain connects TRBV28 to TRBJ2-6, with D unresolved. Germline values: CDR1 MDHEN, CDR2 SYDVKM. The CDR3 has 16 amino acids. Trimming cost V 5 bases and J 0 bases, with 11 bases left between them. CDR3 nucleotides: TGTGCCAGCAGTCCTGCGAACCTCTCTGGGGCCAACGTCCTGACTTTC. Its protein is CASSPANLSGANVLTF.

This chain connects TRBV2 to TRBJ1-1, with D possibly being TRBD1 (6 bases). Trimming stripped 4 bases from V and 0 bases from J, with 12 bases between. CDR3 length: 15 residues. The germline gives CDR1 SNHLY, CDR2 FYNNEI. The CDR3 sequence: CASSGAGVLNTEAFF. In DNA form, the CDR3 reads TGTGCCAGCAGTGGGGCAGGGGTCCTGAACACTGAAGCTTTCTTT.

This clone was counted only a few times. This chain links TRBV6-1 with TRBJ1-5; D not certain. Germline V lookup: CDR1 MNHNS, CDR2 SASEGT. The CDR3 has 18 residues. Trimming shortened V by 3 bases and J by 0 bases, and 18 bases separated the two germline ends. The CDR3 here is CASSDNGPGYNSNQPQHF. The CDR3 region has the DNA TGTGCCAGCAGTGACAATGGGCCAGGCTACAATAGCAATCAGCCCCAGCATTTT.

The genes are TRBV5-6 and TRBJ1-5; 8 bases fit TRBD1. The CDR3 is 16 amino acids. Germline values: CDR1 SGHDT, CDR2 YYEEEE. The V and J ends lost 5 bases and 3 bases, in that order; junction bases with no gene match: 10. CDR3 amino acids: CASSLQGEGLNQPQHF. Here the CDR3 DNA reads TGTGCCAGCAGTTTACAGGGGGAGGGACTCAATCAGCCCCAGCATTTT.

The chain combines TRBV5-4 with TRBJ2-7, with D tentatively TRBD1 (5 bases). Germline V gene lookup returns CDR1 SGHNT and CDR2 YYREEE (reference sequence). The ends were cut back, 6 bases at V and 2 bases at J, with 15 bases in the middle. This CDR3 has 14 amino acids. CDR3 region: CASTRTEGAYEQYF. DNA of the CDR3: TGTGCCAGCACCCGGACCGAAGGGGCCTACGAGCAGTACTTC.

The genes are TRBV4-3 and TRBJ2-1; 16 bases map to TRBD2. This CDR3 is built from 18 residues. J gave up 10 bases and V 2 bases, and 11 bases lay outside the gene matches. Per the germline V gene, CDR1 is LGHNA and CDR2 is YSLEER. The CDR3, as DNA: TGCGCCAGCAGCCAAAAAGCTACGGGACTAGCGGGGGGGGCCGAGCAGTTCTTC. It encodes CASSQKATGLAGGAEQFF.

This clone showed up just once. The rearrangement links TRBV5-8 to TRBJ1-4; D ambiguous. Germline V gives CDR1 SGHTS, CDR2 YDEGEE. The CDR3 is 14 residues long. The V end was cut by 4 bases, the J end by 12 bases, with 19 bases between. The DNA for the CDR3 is TGTGCCAGCAGCCTCCACCCTAAGGGAATAGAACTGTTTTTT. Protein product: CASSLHPKGIELFF.

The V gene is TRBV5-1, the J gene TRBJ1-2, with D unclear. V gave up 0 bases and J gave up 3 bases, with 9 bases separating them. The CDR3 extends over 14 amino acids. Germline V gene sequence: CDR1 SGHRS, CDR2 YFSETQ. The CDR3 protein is CASSLGPTDYGYTF. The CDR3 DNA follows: TGCGCCAGCAGCTTGGGTCCGACCGACTATGGCTACACCTTC. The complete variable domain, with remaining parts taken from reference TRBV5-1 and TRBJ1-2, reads KAGVTQTPRYLIKTRGQQVTLSCSPISGHRSVSWYQQTPGQGLQFLFEYFSETQRNKGNFPGRFSGRQFSNSRSEMNVSTLELGDSALYLCASSLGPTDYGYTFGSGTRLTVV.

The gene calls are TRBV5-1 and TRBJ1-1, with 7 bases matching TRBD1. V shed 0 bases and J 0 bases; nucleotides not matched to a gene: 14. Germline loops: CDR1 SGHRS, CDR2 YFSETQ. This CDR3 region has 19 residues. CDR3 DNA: TGCGCCAGCAGCTTGGGCCCGGGACAGTTTAGGAGAATGAACACTGAAGCTTTCTTT. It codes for CASSLGPGQFRRMNTEAFF.

CDR3 loop: CASSLRVGQATYEQYF. As DNA, the CDR3 is TGTGCCAGCAGCTTACGAGTGGGACAGGCCACCTACGAGCAGTACTTC. The chain carries TRBV7-2 and TRBJ2-7; 8 nucleotides match TRBD1. CDR3 size: 16 residues. After removal of 2 bases from V and 2 bases from J, the junction contained 8 bases not matched to a gene. The germline gives CDR1 SGHTA, CDR2 FQGNSA.

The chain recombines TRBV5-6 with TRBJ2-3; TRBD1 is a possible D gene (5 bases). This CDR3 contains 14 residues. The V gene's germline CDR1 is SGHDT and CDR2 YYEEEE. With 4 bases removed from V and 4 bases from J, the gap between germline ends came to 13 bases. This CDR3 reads CASSILQGADTQYF. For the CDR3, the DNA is TGTGCCAGCAGCATACTCCAGGGTGCAGATACGCAGTATTTT.

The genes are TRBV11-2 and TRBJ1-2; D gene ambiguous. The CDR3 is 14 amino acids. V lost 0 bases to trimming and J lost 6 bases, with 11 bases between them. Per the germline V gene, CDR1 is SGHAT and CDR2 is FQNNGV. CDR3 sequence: CASSLDRLGHGYTF. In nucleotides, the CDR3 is TGTGCCAGCAGCTTAGATCGCCTCGGGCATGGCTACACCTTC.

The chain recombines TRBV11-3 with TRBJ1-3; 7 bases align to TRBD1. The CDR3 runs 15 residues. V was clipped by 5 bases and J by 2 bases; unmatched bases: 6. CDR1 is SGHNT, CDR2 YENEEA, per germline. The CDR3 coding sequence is TGTGCCAGCAGCACCACGACAGGGACTGGAAACACCATATATTTT. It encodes CASSTTTGTGNTIYF. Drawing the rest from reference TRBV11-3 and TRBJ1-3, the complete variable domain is EAGVVQSPRYKIIEKKQPVAFWCNPISGHNTLYWYLQNLGQGPELLIRYENEEAVDDSQLPKDRFSAERLKGVDSTLKIQPAELGDSAVYLCASSTTTGTGNTIYFGEGSWLTVV.

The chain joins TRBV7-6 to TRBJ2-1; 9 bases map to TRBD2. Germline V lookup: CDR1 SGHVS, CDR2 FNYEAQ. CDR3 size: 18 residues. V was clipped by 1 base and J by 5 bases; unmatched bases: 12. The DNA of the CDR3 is TGTGCCAGCAGCTTAGAAGCCATAAAGGAGCGGGGGGACAATGAGCAGTTCTTC. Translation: CASSLEAIKERGDNEQFF. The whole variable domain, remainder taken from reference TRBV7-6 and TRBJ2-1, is GAGVSQSPRYKVTKRGQDVALRCDPISGHVSLYWYRQALGQGPEFLTYFNYEAQQDKSGLPNDRFSAERPEGSISTLTIQRTEQRDSAMYRCASSLEAIKERGDNEQFFGPGTRLTVL.